This T cell receptor (beta chain) was found in a study of blood T cells in healthy people across ages. The second PCR ran about 6 to 12 cycles with a sample-barcoded 5' primer and J-beta primers. Samples each returned at least 3 million CDR3-containing paired-end reads. From the 5' RACE reads, TCRdb called clonotypes with MiXCR, one entry per CDR3 protein. This sample has some 1 million distinct CDR3 sequences, with around 45% found just once. With respect to this clonotype: No antigen is known for it.

Study-level results: TCR beta diversity per million T cells fell roughly linearly with age. Investigators viewed diversity estimates from one million T cells as underestimates, the study reported.

Germline V CDR1 and CDR2: SGHAT, FQNNGV. V lost 1 base, J lost 3 bases, and 4 bases stayed unmatched. The CDR3 is 16 residues long. The receptor's source is an older woman in good health. The sample consisted of blood. The chain combines TRBV11-2 with TRBJ2-1; 9 positions agree with TRBD2. The CDR3 loop reads CASSLGSSGIYNEQFF. The CDR3, as DNA: TGTGCCAGCAGCTTAGGATCTAGCGGGATCTACAATGAGCAGTTCTTC.